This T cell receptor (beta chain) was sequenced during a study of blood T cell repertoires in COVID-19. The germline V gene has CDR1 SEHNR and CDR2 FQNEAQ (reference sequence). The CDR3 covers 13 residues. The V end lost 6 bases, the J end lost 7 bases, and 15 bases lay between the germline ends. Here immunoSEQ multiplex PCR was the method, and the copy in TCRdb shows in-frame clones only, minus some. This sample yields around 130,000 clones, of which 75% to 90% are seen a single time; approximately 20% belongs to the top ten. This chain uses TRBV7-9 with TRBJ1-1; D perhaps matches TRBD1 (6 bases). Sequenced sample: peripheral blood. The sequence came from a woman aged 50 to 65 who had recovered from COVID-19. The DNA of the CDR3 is TGTGCCAGCAGGGTTTACAGGGACGGTGAAGCTTTCTTT. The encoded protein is CASRVYRDGEAFF.